This entry concerns a single T cell receptor beta chain. Original analysis: Amplifying reference gene primers gave estimates of nucleated cell counts. Method: immunoSEQ multiplex PCR; TCRdb's copy keeps in-frame clones and lacks some. That table gives V, J and clone size, and the DNA gave D and trimming. This table holds about 310,000 clones, around 87% found once. The V gene's germline CDR1 is KGHSH and CDR2 LQKENI. CDR3 length: 15 amino acids. The J segment lost 6 bases and the V segment lost 3 bases, leaving 6 bases of the junction unmatched. The data are from a study of blood T cell repertoires in COVID-19. Study in general: The origin of the acute and convalescent COVID-19 samples was the United States, Italy and Spain. PBMCs, B-cell-depleted T cells, or T cells were the source of the cDNA or gDNA that made up the material.

The sequence came from a man aged 18 to 30 with active or convalescent COVID-19. The chain joins TRBV18 to TRBJ1-4; 8 nucleotides agree with TRBD1. Sequencing was performed on peripheral blood. CDR3 in amino acids: CASSPDRAVDEKLFF. CDR3 DNA sequence: TGTGCCAGCTCACCGGACAGGGCCGTAGATGAAAAACTGTTTTTT.